These T cell receptor beta chains were read from a single sample in a study of cytomegalovirus exposure and HLA in healthy donors. Assay: immunoSEQ multiplex PCR; the TCRdb copy retains only in-frame clones and omits some. This table holds under 200,000 clones, roughly 77% found once. Source material: PBMCs. Receptors were obtained from a woman between 50 and 59 years old in good health and CMV-seropositive. The CDR3 runs from the conserved cysteine through the conserved F or W. Fields, in order: clone size, V gene, J gene, CDR3 protein. Only some rows state a clone size, as once, few, many or a class for expanded clones.

clone size: once; V gene: TRBV28; J gene: TRBJ1-3; CDR3 protein: CASSLNSHAPGQGSWKNTIYF
clone size: .; V gene: TRBV10-3; J gene: TRBJ2-6; CDR3 protein: CAISAPGSGANVLTF
clone size: few; V gene: TRBV11-2; J gene: TRBJ1-5; CDR3 protein: CASSLDQYQPQHF
clone size: .; V gene: TRBV2; J gene: TRBJ2-7; CDR3 protein: CASSFRTSGDPYEQYF
clone size: .; V gene: TRBV30; J gene: TRBJ1-2; CDR3 protein: CAWGGQFGSYGYTF
clone size: .; V gene: TRBV28; J gene: TRBJ1-5; CDR3 protein: CASSPTGKGSNQPQHF
clone size: .; V gene: TRBV30; J gene: TRBJ2-7; CDR3 protein: CALSTGGNYEQYF
clone size: .; V gene: TRBV5-5; J gene: TRBJ1-3; CDR3 protein: CASSTAGSSGNTIYF
clone size: .; V gene: TRBV19; J gene: TRBJ1-4; CDR3 protein: CASLGTGVSYEKLFF
clone size: .; V gene: TRBV6-4; J gene: TRBJ1-5; CDR3 protein: CASRRSPRQAARPQHF
clone size: few; V gene: TRBV9; J gene: TRBJ2-7; CDR3 protein: CASSSSRLAGGEQYF
clone size: .; V gene: TRBV5-5; J gene: TRBJ2-4; CDR3 protein: CASSPGRDNIQYF
clone size: .; V gene: TRBV29-1; J gene: TRBJ2-3; CDR3 protein: CSVGTLTGDTQYF
clone size: few; V gene: TRBV6-6; J gene: TRBJ1-2; CDR3 protein: CASSYFETTGDGYTF
clone size: .; V gene: TRBV18; J gene: .; CDR3 protein: CASSPPLPSKGQYEQYF
clone size: .; V gene: TRBV18; J gene: TRBJ1-1; CDR3 protein: CASSKGQGQNTEAFF
clone size: .; V gene: TRBV21-1; J gene: TRBJ1-5; CDR3 protein: CASSKYGVGSSNQPQHF
clone size: .; V gene: TRBV9; J gene: TRBJ1-4; CDR3 protein: CASSAGGSEKLFF
clone size: .; V gene: TRBV7-9; J gene: TRBJ2-1; CDR3 protein: CASSFRQIDRVDEQFF
clone size: few; V gene: TRBV5-5; J gene: TRBJ1-4; CDR3 protein: CASSSPGATNEKLFF
clone size: .; V gene: TRBV2; J gene: TRBJ2-7; CDR3 protein: CASSETSSGRRDF
clone size: .; V gene: TRBV11-2; J gene: TRBJ1-1; CDR3 protein: CASSRLGQGGTEAFF
clone size: .; V gene: TRBV28; J gene: TRBJ1-2; CDR3 protein: CASLNRETYGYTF
clone size: .; V gene: TRBV6-6; J gene: TRBJ1-1; CDR3 protein: CASRRDRGHATEAFF
clone size: few; V gene: TRBV28; J gene: TRBJ1-1; CDR3 protein: CASRKQAALEAFF
clone size: .; V gene: TRBV7-9; J gene: TRBJ2-3; CDR3 protein: CASSLAGGSTDTQYF
clone size: .; V gene: TRBV10-3; J gene: TRBJ2-7; CDR3 protein: CAISEGQGLFHEQYF
clone size: .; V gene: TRBV7-2; J gene: TRBJ1-2; CDR3 protein: CASSIRGSIPNYGYTF
clone size: .; V gene: TRBV6-4; J gene: TRBJ2-7; CDR3 protein: CASSIRRDTPHEQYF
clone size: .; V gene: TRBV5-5; J gene: TRBJ1-5; CDR3 protein: CASSLVGTNSNQPQHF
clone size: .; V gene: TRBV11-2; J gene: TRBJ2-4; CDR3 protein: CASSFGGAAQYF
clone size: .; V gene: TRBV6-5; J gene: TRBJ1-4; CDR3 protein: CASSYFGQGSEKLFF
clone size: .; V gene: TRBV28; J gene: TRBJ2-7; CDR3 protein: CASSRAGTGGQEQYF
clone size: .; V gene: TRBV28; J gene: TRBJ2-3; CDR3 protein: CASRLTGGVDTQYF
clone size: .; V gene: TRBV5-6; J gene: TRBJ1-1; CDR3 protein: CASSFPQGTEAFF
clone size: .; V gene: TRBV7-8; J gene: TRBJ1-1; CDR3 protein: CASSKGGYVNTEAFF
clone size: .; V gene: TRBV30; J gene: TRBJ1-4; CDR3 protein: CAWSRDRGREKLFF
clone size: .; V gene: TRBV7-9; J gene: TRBJ1-1; CDR3 protein: CASSSWMGYIADTEAFF
clone size: .; V gene: TRBV28; J gene: TRBJ1-4; CDR3 protein: CASTPYGTGDNEKLFF
clone size: .; V gene: TRBV5-8; J gene: TRBJ1-1; CDR3 protein: CASSLGAGPRNTEAFF
clone size: .; V gene: TRBV10-3; J gene: TRBJ2-3; CDR3 protein: CAISVGGQGAADTQYF
clone size: .; V gene: TRBV5-4; J gene: TRBJ2-7; CDR3 protein: CASSFAIVPDEQYF
clone size: .; V gene: TRBV6-5; J gene: TRBJ2-7; CDR3 protein: CASSCSLAGGVYEQYF
clone size: .; V gene: TRBV10-3; J gene: TRBJ2-1; CDR3 protein: CAISEGGGEQFF
clone size: .; V gene: TRBV5-1; J gene: TRBJ2-2; CDR3 protein: CASSWPSPSGGPTSMSGELFF
clone size: .; V gene: TRBV9; J gene: TRBJ2-1; CDR3 protein: CASSAVAGGYNEQFF
clone size: few; V gene: TRBV27; J gene: TRBJ1-4; CDR3 protein: CASSFGARNEKLFF
clone size: .; V gene: TRBV25-1; J gene: TRBJ1-2; CDR3 protein: CASSLQGMGNYGYTF
clone size: .; V gene: TRBV28; J gene: TRBJ1-1; CDR3 protein: CASSLNTDWDLNTEAFF
clone size: .; V gene: TRBV6-1; J gene: TRBJ1-5; CDR3 protein: CASSEKGRGSNQPQHF